This TCR beta chain was profiled in a study of post-analysis software for immune sequencing data. For the study at large: Included among the disease courses, which were recorded for the cohort, were relapsing-remitting, secondary progressive and progressive-relapsing multiple sclerosis. Points from the study as a whole: Roughly 5 TRBV segments (TRBV5-6, TRBV5-1 and TRBV20-1 among them) occurred more frequently in patients than in controls. Significantly lower normalized Chao1 diversity was seen in multiple sclerosis patients than in controls.

Every TCR beta cDNA library bore unique molecular identifiers. TCRdb reprocessed the PCR reads via MiXCR and lists one record per CDR3 protein. The sample has about 460,000 distinct CDR3 sequences, roughly 46% seen once. Germline loops: CDR1 WSHSY, CDR2 SAAADI. V trimming: 4 bases; J trimming: 5 bases; junction bases outside the gene matches: 6. This CDR3 spans 14 amino acids. A remark on this clonotype: The antigen is not known.

This clonotype was obtained from a girl under 18 with multiple sclerosis. The chain uses TRBV10-2 and TRBJ2-7, with TRBD2 identical over 9 bases. The material sequenced was blood. The CDR3 loop reads CASSALAGTDEQYF. CDR3 sequence (DNA): TGCGCCAGCAGTGCCCTAGCGGGAACGGACGAGCAGTACTTC.